The clone carrying this TCR beta chain was observed a handful of times. What it binds is unknown. These data belong to a study of T cells in Graves' hyperthyroidism and ophthalmopathy. Study-wide context: Specimen type is peripheral blood, collected at initial diagnosis prior to any treatment.

Notes on the study in general: Ophthalmopathy was separated from stable hyperthyroidism by a 13 V-J model.

Germline assignment: CDR1 DFQATT and CDR2 SNEGSKA (reference sequence). CDR3 size: 15 residues. V dropped 3 bases and J dropped 0; count of bases not matched to a gene: 4. RNA transcripts served as the template for amplifying TCR beta CDR3 regions. In the first-round RT-PCR of the TCR CDR3, the HTBI primer set was used. Each CDR3 protein gets one entry after TCRdb re-called the multiplex PCR reads with MiXCR. The table includes roughly 280,000 distinct CDR3 sequences, roughly 20% detected once. Ophthalmopathy cases scored 3 or more on the Clinical Activity Score and 4 or more on NOSPECS grade, with duration below 3 months. Exclusion of a patient resulted from uncontrolled infection, other autoimmune disease, pregnancy or lactation.

The source of this sequence is a man aged 25 to 40 with Graves' ophthalmopathy. The material sequenced was blood. This chain joins TRBV20-1 and TRBJ2-5; TRBD2 aligns across 10 bases. The CDR3 sequence: CSARSGTSDQETQYF. The CDR3 nucleotides are TGCAGTGCTAGGTCCGGGACTAGCGACCAAGAGACCCAGTACTTC.